This T cell receptor delta chain was sequenced during a study of γδ T cells in repeated Plasmodium falciparum infection. Gammadelta T cells were flow-sorted from PBMC into Vgamma9/Vdelta2+ and Vdelta2-negative populations for bulk analysis. Germline CDR1 is TVYSNPD and CDR2 is GDNSRS (reference sequence). The CDR3 runs 13 residues. TCRdb re-called the multiplex PCR reads through CATT. The table has roughly 90,000 delta-chain clones, approximately 0.92% seen once; the top ten hold 9.5% to 10%. Regarding this clone: A read error is the likely source, as a far larger clone sits one nucleotide away. Other DNA sequences within the sample encode an identical CDR3.

This receptor was obtained from a pool of human donors (malaria-infected and uninfected, not separated). The sample was gamma-delta T cells from blood. V gene assignment gives TRDV3, but the J gene was left uncalled. CDR3 coding DNA: TGTGCCTTTCGGCGCGACTACACCGATAAACTCATCTTC. The encoded protein is CAFRRDYTDKLIF.